Shown below are 7 T cell receptor beta chains from a single sample sequenced in a study of OX40 agonist ivuxolimab in advanced cancers. Method: immunoSEQ multiplex PCR; TCRdb's copy keeps in-frame clones and lacks some. The sample holds about 37,000 clones, about 87% seen once. This material consisted of CD4+ or CD8+ T cells sorted from blood, taken in a trial of the OX40 agonist ivuxolimab. The receptor set was obtained from an adult with an advanced solid tumor such as melanoma, head and neck, liver or kidney cancer.

V usage is TRBV6-1 and J usage is TRBJ1-3; possible D gene TRBD1, 5 bases. Germline V gene sequence: CDR1 MNHNS, CDR2 SASEGT. V lost 1 base to trimming and J lost 1 base, with 8 bases between them. This CDR3 has 15 amino acids. CDR3 in DNA: TGTGCCAGCAGTGAAGTGGGGGGTTCTGGAAACACCATATATTTT. It translates to CASSEVGGSGNTIYF.

The chain carries TRBV4-2 and TRBJ1-4; D gene unclear. Germline values: CDR1 LGHNA, CDR2 YNFKEQ. Trimming left V 3 bases short and J 0 bases short, with 20 bases between. The CDR3 has 19 amino acids. CDR3 nucleotides: TGTGCCAGCAGCCAGGACGGCGCGTCGTCTTTTGCAACTAATGAAAAACTGTTTTTT. Protein product: CASSQDGASSFATNEKLFF.

The V call is TRBV14, the J call TRBJ1-2; perhaps TRBD1 as D (5 bases). The CDR3 has 16 residues. CDR1 SGHDN and CDR2 FVKESK come from the germline V gene. V lost 1 base and J lost 7, with 19 bases in between. The CDR3 DNA follows: TGTGCCAGCAGCCAAGGAGCCAGGGCGGCCGTGGGTGGCTACACCTTC. It encodes CASSQGARAAVGGYTF.

The V and J genes are TRBV9 and TRBJ2-7, with 7 bases identical to TRBD1. After removal of 0 bases from V and 2 bases from J, the junction contained 2 bases not matched to a gene. In germline, CDR1 is SGDLS, CDR2 YYNGEE. The CDR3 is 14 amino acids. The CDR3 loop is CASSVDRGPYEQYF. DNA of the CDR3: TGTGCCAGCAGCGTAGACAGGGGACCCTACGAGCAGTACTTC.

The chain combines TRBV7-9 with TRBJ2-5, with 12 bases that match TRBD2. CDR3 length equals 15 residues. Losses at the gene ends were 3 bases for V and 3 bases for J; bases not matched to a gene: 2. Germline loops: CDR1 SEHNR, CDR2 FQNEAQ (reference sequence). The CDR3 reads CASSFRLAGEETQYF. The CDR3 bases are TGTGCCAGCAGCTTTCGACTAGCGGGGGAAGAGACCCAGTACTTC.

Only one count was recorded for this clone. Here the CDR3 DNA reads TGTGCCAGCAGCCTTACCGGGACTAGCGGGAACAATGAGCAGTTCTTC. This translates into CASSLTGTSGNNEQFF. The genes are TRBV14 and TRBJ2-1, with 13 positions matching TRBD2. Looked up from germline, CDR1 is SGHDN and CDR2 is FVKESK. After removal of 4 bases from V and 5 bases from J, the junction contained 5 bases not matched to a gene. The CDR3 is 16 amino acids.

CDR3 amino acids: CASSYRSQSEQYF. CDR3 nucleotides: TGTGCCAGCAGTTACAGGAGTCAGAGCGAGCAGTACTTC. The chain recombines TRBV6-6 with TRBJ2-7, with D hard to call. This CDR3 is built from 13 residues. Germline values: CDR1 MNHNY, CDR2 SVGAGI (reference sequence). Between the trimmed V and J ends, which lost 2 bases and 6 bases, there was a span of 11 bases.